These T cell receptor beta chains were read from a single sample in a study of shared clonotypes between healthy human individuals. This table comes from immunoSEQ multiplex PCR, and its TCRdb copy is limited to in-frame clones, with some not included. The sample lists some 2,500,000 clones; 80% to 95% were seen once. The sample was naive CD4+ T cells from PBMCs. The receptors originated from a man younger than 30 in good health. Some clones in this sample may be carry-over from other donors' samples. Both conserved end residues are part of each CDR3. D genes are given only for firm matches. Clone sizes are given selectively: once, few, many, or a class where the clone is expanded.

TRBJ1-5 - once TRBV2 CASRLRPPGGSAGPLGQHF TGTGCCAGCAGGCTAAGACCTCCCGGAGGGAGCGCGGGGCCACTAGGGCAGCATTTT
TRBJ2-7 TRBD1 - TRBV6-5 CASSYSGTGGAGQYF TGTGCCAGCAGTTACTCCGGCACAGGGGGCGCCGGGCAGTACTTC
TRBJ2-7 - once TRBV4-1 CASSQSSGTKAMRYEQYF TGCGCCAGCAGCCAATCTTCAGGGACAAAGGCAATGAGGTACGAGCAGTACTTC
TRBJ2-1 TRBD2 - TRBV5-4 CASSAGLAEGGNEQFF TGTGCCAGCAGCGCCGGACTAGCGGAGGGGGGGAATGAGCAGTTCTTC
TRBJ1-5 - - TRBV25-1 CASSAGGANSNQPQHF TGTGCCAGCAGTGCCGGAGGCGCTAATAGCAATCAGCCCCAGCATTTT
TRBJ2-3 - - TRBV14 CASSQIEPDTQYF TGTGCCAGCAGCCAAATTGAGCCAGATACGCAGTATTTT
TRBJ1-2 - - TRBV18 CASSPSRDTNYGYTF TGTGCCAGCTCACCCTCGCGTGACACTAACTATGGCTACACCTTC
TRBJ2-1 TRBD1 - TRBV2 CASRTGVNEQFF TGTGCCAGCAGGACAGGGGTCAATGAGCAGTTCTTC
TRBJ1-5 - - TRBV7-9 CASSLGVLGAQHF TGTGCCAGCAGCTTAGGAGTTCTGGGGGCCCAGCATTTT
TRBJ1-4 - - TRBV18 CASLRSANEKLFF TGTGCCAGCCTTCGGTCCGCTAATGAAAAACTGTTTTTT
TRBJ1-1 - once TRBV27 CASSFRGTRGTEAFF TGTGCCAGCAGTTTTAGGGGGACAAGGGGCACTGAAGCTTTCTTT
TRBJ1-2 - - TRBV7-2 CASSLIPHTNYGYTF TGTGCCAGCAGCTTAATCCCACACACTAACTATGGCTACACCTTC
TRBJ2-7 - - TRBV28 CASTLTGRAFYEQYF TGTGCCAGCACCCTGACAGGGAGGGCCTTCTACGAGCAGTACTTC
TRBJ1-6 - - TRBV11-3 CASSLGNSPLHF TGTGCCAGCAGCTTAGGCAATTCACCCCTCCACTTT
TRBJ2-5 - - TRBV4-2 CASSQEGRAGETQYF TGTGCCAGCAGCCAAGAAGGCAGGGCGGGAGAGACCCAGTACTTC
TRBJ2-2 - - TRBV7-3 CASIALHSHRELFF TGTGCCAGCATCGCACTCCACTCCCACCGGGAGCTGTTTTTT
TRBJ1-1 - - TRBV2 CASSEAGRGITEAFF TGTGCCAGCAGTGAAGCGGGCAGGGGAATAACTGAAGCTTTCTTT
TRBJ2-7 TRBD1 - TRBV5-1 CASSSTGTGGYEQYF TGCGCCAGCAGCTCGACCGGGACAGGGGGTTACGAGCAGTACTTC
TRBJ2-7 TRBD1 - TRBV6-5 CASSRTLDRDYEQYF TGTGCCAGCAGTAGAACCCTGGACAGGGACTACGAGCAGTACTTC
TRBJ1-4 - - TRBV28 CASSPPGKKLFF TGTGCCAGCAGTCCCCCCGGCAAGAAACTGTTTTTT
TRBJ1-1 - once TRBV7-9 CASSLVTGNTEAFF TGTGCCAGCAGCTTAGTCACGGGGAACACTGAAGCTTTCTTT
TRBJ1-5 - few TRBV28 CASSLTGNQPQHF TGTGCCAGCAGTTTAACCGGCAATCAGCCCCAGCATTTT
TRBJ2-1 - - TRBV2 CASSEDRASYNEQFF TGTGCCAGCAGTGAAGACAGGGCGTCCTACAATGAGCAGTTCTTC
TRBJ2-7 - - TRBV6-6 CASSYSGSGYEQYF TGTGCCAGCAGTTACAGTGGGTCGGGCTACGAGCAGTACTTC
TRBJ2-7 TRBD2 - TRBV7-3 CASSLTGREAEQYF TGTGCCAGCAGCTTAACCGGGAGGGAGGCCGAGCAGTACTTC
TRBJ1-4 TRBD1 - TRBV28 CASSLFRDRGLKLFF TGTGCCAGCAGTTTATTCCGGGACAGGGGGCTTAAACTGTTTTTT
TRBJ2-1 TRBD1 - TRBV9 CASSVFAGGLNEQFF TGTGCCAGCAGCGTTTTCGCAGGGGGCTTGAATGAGCAGTTCTTC
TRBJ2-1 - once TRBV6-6 CASRPGFQTYNEQFF TGTGCCAGCAGACCCGGGTTTCAGACCTACAATGAGCAGTTCTTC
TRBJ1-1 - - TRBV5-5 CASSLRRNTEAFF TGTGCCAGCAGCTTGCGAAGGAACACTGAAGCTTTCTTT
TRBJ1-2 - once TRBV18 CASSPGQRPGYTF TGTGCCAGCTCACCCGGCCAACGCCCTGGCTACACCTTC
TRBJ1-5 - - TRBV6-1 CASSDPYERGKGYSNQPQHF TGTGCCAGCAGTGACCCTTATGAAAGAGGAAAGGGGTATAGCAATCAGCCCCAGCATTTT
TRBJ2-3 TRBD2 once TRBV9 CASSVFTVGASGRSDTQYF TGTGCCAGCAGCGTATTTACCGTCGGGGCTAGCGGGAGATCAGATACGCAGTATTTT
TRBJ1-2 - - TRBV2 CASSEGAYGYTF TGTGCCAGCAGTGAAGGGGCCTATGGCTACACCTTC
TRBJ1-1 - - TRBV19 CASSTNWNTEAFF TGTGCCAGTAGTACGAACTGGAACACTGAAGCTTTCTTT
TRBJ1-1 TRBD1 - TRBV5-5 CASSPPDREAFF TGTGCCAGCAGCCCTCCGGACAGGGAAGCTTTCTTT
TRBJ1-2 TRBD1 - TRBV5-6 CASSLLQGDNHYGYTF TGTGCCAGCAGCTTATTACAGGGGGATAACCACTATGGCTACACCTTC
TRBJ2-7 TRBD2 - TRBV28 CASIGTSGFYEQYF TGTGCCAGCATCGGGACTAGCGGGTTTTACGAGCAGTACTTC
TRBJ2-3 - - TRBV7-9 CASSSYTDTQYF TGTGCCAGCAGCTCTTACACAGATACGCAGTATTTT
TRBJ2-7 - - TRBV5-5 CASSPLDSHEQYF TGTGCCAGCAGCCCATTGGACAGCCACGAGCAGTACTTC